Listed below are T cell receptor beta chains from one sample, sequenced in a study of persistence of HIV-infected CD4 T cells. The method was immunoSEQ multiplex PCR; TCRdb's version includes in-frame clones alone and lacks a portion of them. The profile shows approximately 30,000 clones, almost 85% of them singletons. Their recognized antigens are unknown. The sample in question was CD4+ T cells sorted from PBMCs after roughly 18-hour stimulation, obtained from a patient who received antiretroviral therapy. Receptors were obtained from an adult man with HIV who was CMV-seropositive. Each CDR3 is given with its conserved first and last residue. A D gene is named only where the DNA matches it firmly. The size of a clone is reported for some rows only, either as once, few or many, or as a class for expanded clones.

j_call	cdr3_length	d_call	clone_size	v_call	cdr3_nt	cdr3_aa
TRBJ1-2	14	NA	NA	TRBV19	TGTGCCAGTAGTATTCTGGTAAAGGGGGAAGGCTACACCTTC	CASSILVKGEGYTF
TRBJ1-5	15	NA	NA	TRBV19	TGTGCCTGCAGATGGGAAGGGAATCCCAATCAGCCCCAGCATTTT	CACRWEGNPNQPQHF
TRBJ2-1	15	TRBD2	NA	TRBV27	TGTGCCAGCAGTTTACTGGGGGGGAACTACAATGAGCAGTTCTTC	CASSLLGGNYNEQFF
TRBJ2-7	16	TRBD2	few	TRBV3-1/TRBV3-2	TGTGCCAGCAGTCCGACTAGCGGGGGACCCATGCACGAGCAGTACTTC	CASSPTSGGPMHEQYF
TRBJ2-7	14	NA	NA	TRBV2	TGTGCCAGCAGTGAGGGCAGGGGCTCCTACGAGCAGTACTTC	CASSEGRGSYEQYF
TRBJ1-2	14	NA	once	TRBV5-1	TGCGCCAGCAGCTTTGGCCGGGGGAACTATGGCTACACCTTC	CASSFGRGNYGYTF
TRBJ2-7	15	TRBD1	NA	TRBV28	TGTGCCAGCAGTGAGGCGGGACAGGGAAGGTACGAGCAGTACTTC	CASSEAGQGRYEQYF
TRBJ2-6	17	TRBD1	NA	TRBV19	TGTGCCAGTAGTATGATACAGGGGCGGCCTGGGGCCAACGTCCTGACTTTC	CASSMIQGRPGANVLTF
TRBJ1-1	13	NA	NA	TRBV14	TGTGCCAGCAGCCAGGACACCGGCGTTGGGGCTTTCTTT	CASSQDTGVGAFF
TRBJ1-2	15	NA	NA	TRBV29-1	TGCAGCGTCGGACCCCTGGGGCAGGGAGAGTATGGCTACACCTTC	CSVGPLGQGEYGYTF
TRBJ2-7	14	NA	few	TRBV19	TGTGCCAGTAGCGTAGACAGGACTCCTACGAAGCAGTACTTC	CASSVDRTPTKQYF
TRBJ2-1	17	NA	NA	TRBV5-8	TGTGCCAGCAGCTTGGGGGAACAGGGTGTATTAGTCGATGAGCAGTTCTTC	CASSLGEQGVLVDEQFF
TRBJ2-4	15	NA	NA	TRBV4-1	TGCGCCAGCAGCCAAGATCTAGCGCTCGAAAACATTCAGTACTTC	CASSQDLALENIQYF
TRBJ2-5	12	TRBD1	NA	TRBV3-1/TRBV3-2	TGTGCCAGCAGGGGACAGGGGGAGACCCAGTACTTC	CASRGQGETQYF
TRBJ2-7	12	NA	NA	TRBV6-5	TGTGCCAGCAGAAGTCACTCCTACGAGCAGTACTTC	CASRSHSYEQYF
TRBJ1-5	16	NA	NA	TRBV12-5	TGTGCTAGTGGTTTGGTAATGGGAGGAGGCAATCAGCCCCAGCATTTT	CASGLVMGGGNQPQHF
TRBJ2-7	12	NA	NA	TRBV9	TGTGCCAGCAGCGTGAGTGACTACGAGCAGTACTTC	CASSVSDYEQYF